Below are 30 T cell receptor beta chains sequenced from a single sample in a study of T-cell memory formation after mild COVID-19. TCRdb re-derived calls from the 5' RACE reads in MiXCR, one entry per CDR3 protein. The sample holds roughly 200,000 distinct CDR3 sequences, around 16% seen once. The sequencing input was PBMCs or a T cell subset sorted from them (not recorded which). The receptors shown here come from an adult woman who had mild COVID-19 (a few samples of this study predate the infection). Cell type and time point are not known.

This clonotype turned up a few times. The chain is built from TRBV29-1 and TRBJ2-7; TRBD1 matches 7 bases. Unmatched junction bases numbered 14, after V lost 6 bases and J lost 3 bases. The CDR3 totals 15 residues. Germline V lookup: CDR1 SQVTM, CDR2 ANQGSEA. The CDR3 bases are TGCAGCGTCCCCGGGCGGACAGGTTCTCTCTACGAGCAGTACTTC. Protein sequence: CSVPGRTGSLYEQYF.

This clonotype was seen more than once but under ten times. This chain links TRBV5-1 with TRBJ1-2, with unresolved D. CDR1 and CDR2 from the germline V gene are SGHRS and YFSETQ. This CDR3 is 13 amino acids long. V lost 2 bases and J lost 3, with 8 bases in between. CDR3 coding DNA: TGCGCCAGCAGCTTACTCCAGGACTATGGCTACACCTTC. Translating gives CASSLLQDYGYTF.

This chain joins TRBV11-2 and TRBJ2-7, with 9 nucleotides matching TRBD1. Trimming removed 3 bases from V and 5 bases from J; junction bases left unmatched: 11. The CDR3 totals 16 residues. The germline CDR1 and CDR2 sequences are SGHAT and FQNNGV. The CDR3: CASSFIPTGGKDEQYF. CDR3 DNA sequence: TGTGCCAGCAGCTTTATCCCGACAGGGGGTAAAGACGAGCAGTACTTC.

This clonotype has more than one count but fewer than ten. The V and J genes are TRBV20-1 and TRBJ2-1, with a possible D match to TRBD2 (6 bases). Germline V gene sequence: CDR1 DFQATT, CDR2 SNEGSKA (reference sequence). The CDR3 spans 16 residues. V lost 7 bases and J lost 0, with 19 bases in between. The CDR3 loop reads CSVIVSSASSYNEQFF. The CDR3 region has the DNA TGCAGTGTCATTGTATCTAGCGCCAGCTCCTACAATGAGCAGTTCTTC.

This clonotype was seen more than once but under ten times. This sequence joins TRBV6-2 or TRBV6-3 and TRBJ2-5; D uncertain. This CDR3 has 11 residues. Deletions cut 6 bases from V and 6 bases from J, with 8 bases between. The germline CDR1 and CDR2 sequences are MNHEY and SVGEGT. This CDR3 reads CASRLRKTQYF. Written as DNA, the CDR3 is TGTGCCAGCAGACTGAGGAAGACCCAGTACTTC.

Many counts were recorded for this clonotype. V and J are TRBV7-2 and TRBJ1-5, with D hard to call. CDR3 size: 15 residues. Germline V gene sequence: CDR1 SGHTA, CDR2 FQGNSA. Deletions cut 2 bases from V and 3 bases from J, with 11 bases between. CDR3: CASSLFLDLNQPQHF. CDR3 DNA sequence: TGTGCCAGCAGCTTATTTCTGGACCTCAATCAGCCCCAGCATTTT.

This clonotype was seen only a few times. An end of the junction does not agree with germline; a read error may underlie this. The J gene is TRBJ2-7, the V gene TRBV5-8; TRBD2 is a possible D gene (6 bases). Per the germline V gene, CDR1 is SGHTS and CDR2 is YDEGEE. The CDR3 loop spans 12 amino acids. Here the CDR3 DNA reads TGTGCCAGCAGCGTTGCCCCGGGAGTCGGAGACTTC. As protein: CASSVAPGVGDF.

This clonotype appeared a few times. The chain joins TRBV5-6 to TRBJ2-7, with 8 bases lining up with TRBD1. V shed 4 bases, J shed 1 base, and the junction held 4 bases outside the gene matches. CDR3 length equals 14 residues. CDR1 is SGHDT, CDR2 YYEEEE, per germline. The CDR3 sequence: CASSRQGTSYEQYF. In DNA form, the CDR3 reads TGTGCCAGCAGCCGACAGGGGACATCCTACGAGCAGTACTTC.

This chain joins TRBV4-2 and TRBJ1-2; TRBD1 aligns across 7 bases. CDR1 and CDR2 (germline): LGHNA, YNFKEQ. The V segment lost 5 bases and the J segment 4 bases; nucleotides outside the gene matches: 10. This CDR3 has 15 residues. In DNA, the CDR3 is TGTGCCAGCAGCGCAGGGGGTGGAAAAATCTATGGCTACACCTTC. It specifies CASSAGGGKIYGYTF.

This clonotype was observed at least ten times. For the CDR3, the DNA is TGTGCCAGCTCAAGGGGACCTCAAGAGACCCAGTACTTC. Amino acid sequence: CASSRGPQETQYF. The chain carries TRBV18 and TRBJ2-5; either TRBD1 or TRBD2 may fit D (5 bases each). CDR1 is KGHSH and CDR2 is LQKENI in the germline V gene. This CDR3 spans 13 amino acids. The ends were cut back, 5 bases at V and 2 bases at J, with 9 bases in the middle.

V usage is TRBV18 and J usage is TRBJ1-3, with 7 nucleotides matching TRBD1. The trim removed 4 bases at V and 1 base at J, leaving 10 bases unmatched. Germline V gene sequence: CDR1 KGHSH, CDR2 LQKENI. This CDR3 contains 17 residues. CDR3 sequence: CASSLTLQGSSGNTIYF. The CDR3 DNA follows: TGTGCCAGCTCACTAACCCTACAGGGGTCTTCTGGAAACACCATATATTTT. The whole variable domain, remainder taken from reference TRBV18 and TRBJ1-3, is NAGVMQNPRHLVRRRGQEARLRCSPMKGHSHVYWYRQLPEEGLKFMVYLQKENIIDESGMPKERFSAEFPKEGPSILRIQQVVRGDSAAYFCASSLTLQGSSGNTIYFGEGSWLTVV.

The chain links TRBV7-8 to TRBJ2-1; weak D call: TRBD1 (5 bases). The CDR3 is 16 amino acids. Germline lookup yields CDR1 SGHVS and CDR2 FQNEAQ. V dropped 7 bases and J dropped 8 bases, with 24 bases sitting between them. The DNA for the CDR3 is TGTGCCAGCACCAGAGCCGGCAGGGTATTGACATATGAGCAGTTCTTC. It codes for CASTRAGRVLTYEQFF. The full variable domain, its missing parts supplied by reference TRBV7-8 and TRBJ2-1, is GAGVSQSPRYKVAKRGQDVALRCDPISGHVSLFWYQQALGQGPEFLTYFQNEAQLDKSGLPSDRFFAERPEGSVSTLKIQRTQQEDSAVYLCASTRAGRVLTYEQFFGPGTRLTVL.

The gene calls are TRBV19 and TRBJ1-5; D perhaps matches TRBD1 (5 bases). In germline, CDR1 is LNHDA, CDR2 SQIVND (reference sequence). Trimming removed 1 base from V and 6 bases from J, with 10 bases in between. This CDR3 has 14 residues. The CDR3 spells CASSIGGGPQPQHF. The CDR3 bases are TGTGCCAGTAGTATAGGTGGGGGTCCTCAGCCCCAGCATTTT.

This clonotype appeared a few times. This chain connects TRBV4-2 to TRBJ2-1; 11 bases agree with TRBD2. The germline CDR1 and CDR2 sequences are LGHNA and YNFKEQ. The CDR3 is 16 amino acids. V lost 0 bases and J lost 7; bases outside the gene matches: 5. The CDR3 here is CASSQEVSGGVNEQFF. The CDR3 DNA reads as TGTGCCAGCAGCCAAGAGGTTAGCGGGGGGGTGAATGAGCAGTTCTTC.

This chain links TRBV7-9 with TRBJ2-1; 9 bases fit TRBD1. There are 11 residues in the CDR3. Germline assignment: CDR1 SEHNR and CDR2 FQNEAQ (reference sequence). Trimming at V came to 5 bases and at J to 15 bases, leaving 5 bases not matched to a gene. The CDR3 loop is CASSRDRAPFF. The DNA for the CDR3 is TGTGCCAGCAGCAGGGACAGGGCCCCGTTCTTC.

V usage is TRBV10-3 and J usage is TRBJ2-1; D unresolved. The V and J ends lost 3 bases and 10 bases respectively, with 10 bases between them. Germline V CDR1 and CDR2: ENHRY, SYGVKD. The CDR3 is 12 amino acids. The CDR3 region is CAISDPPREQFF. The CDR3 DNA reads as TGTGCCATCAGTGACCCCCCACGAGAGCAGTTCTTC.

J is TRBJ2-5 and V is TRBV7-2, with TRBD1 matching 7 bases. The germline gives CDR1 SGHTA, CDR2 FQGNSA. The CDR3 covers 15 residues. V was clipped by 2 bases and J by 4 bases; unmatched bases: 7. CDR3 coding DNA: TGTGCCAGCAGCTTAAACAGGGGAAGCGGAGAGACCCAGTACTTC. Translating it yields CASSLNRGSGETQYF.

Only a few counts were recorded for this clonotype. The chain links TRBV24-1 to TRBJ1-3; tentatively, D is TRBD1 (6 bases). The CDR3 loop spans 13 amino acids. CDR1 is KGHDR, CDR2 SFDVKD, per germline. V was pared by 9 bases and J by 0 bases, with 8 bases between. The CDR3 here is CATQDSSGNTIYF. CDR3 coding DNA: TGTGCCACCCAGGACAGCTCTGGAAACACCATATATTTT.

This clonotype was recorded a few times. The rearrangement links TRBV24-1 to TRBJ2-2, with D possibly TRBD1 on 6 matching bases. The CDR3 consists of 16 residues. V was clipped by 3 bases and J by 0 bases, with 10 bases between them. Germline CDR1 and CDR2: KGHDR and SFDVKD. The CDR3 DNA reads as TGTGCCACCAGTGATCCAGGGGTAGCGAACACCGGGGAGCTGTTTTTT. Translated, it gives CATSDPGVANTGELFF.

The J gene is TRBJ2-7, the V gene TRBV18; no clear D gene. CDR3 size: 15 residues. From germline, CDR1 is KGHSH and CDR2 LQKENI. With 0 bases removed from V and 4 bases from J, the gap between germline ends came to 13 bases. The CDR3, as DNA: TGTGCCAGCTCACCACCGTCGTCTTCGGGTTACGAGCAGTACTTC. As protein: CASSPPSSSGYEQYF.

V usage is TRBV7-9 and J usage is TRBJ2-1, with unresolved D. Germline-derived CDR1 and CDR2 are SEHNR and FQNEAQ (reference sequence). The CDR3 spans 12 residues. Trimming shortened V by 2 bases and J by 10 bases, and 9 bases separated the two germline ends. CDR3 residues: CASSLQSWEQFF. Written as DNA, the CDR3 is TGTGCCAGCAGCTTACAATCGTGGGAGCAGTTCTTC.

This clonotype was picked up a small number of times. The chain links TRBV3-1 to TRBJ2-1, with TRBD2 as a possible D gene (5 bases). CDR1 and CDR2 from the germline V gene are LGHDT and YNNKEL (reference sequence). V lost 0 bases to trimming and J lost 9 bases, with 12 bases between them. The CDR3 is 14 amino acids. As DNA, the CDR3 is TGTGCCAGCAGCCAAGACCCCGAAGGAGGTGAGCAGTTCTTC. Its translation: CASSQDPEGGEQFF.

The chain has TRBV20-1 and TRBJ1-1; D is undetermined. The CDR3 length is 12 residues. Trimming took 2 bases from V and 1 from J, leaving 5 bases between them. The V gene's germline CDR1 is DFQATT and CDR2 SNEGSKA (reference sequence). This chain's CDR3 is CSARPGNTEAFF. DNA of the CDR3: TGCAGTGCTAGACCAGGGAACACTGAAGCTTTCTTT.

This clonotype showed up just a few times. This rearrangement joins TRBV29-1 to TRBJ1-1; D remains ambiguous. The CDR3 contains 12 residues. Germline CDR1 and CDR2: SQVTM and ANQGSEA. V was clipped by 3 bases and J by 2 bases, with 7 bases between them. As DNA, the CDR3 is TGCAGCGTTGAGAGAACCAACACTGAAGCTTTCTTT. Its protein product is CSVERTNTEAFF.

The V call is TRBV4-1, the J call TRBJ2-7; no definite D call. Germline CDR1 and CDR2: MGHRA and YSYEKL. Trimming left V 1 base short and J 2 bases short, with 9 bases between. This CDR3 region has 14 residues. CDR3: CASSQGTVTYEQYF. CDR3 bases: TGCGCCAGCAGCCAAGGGACGGTCACCTACGAGCAGTACTTC.

The table lists this clonotype with a few counts. The J gene is TRBJ2-3, the V gene TRBV3-1, with 7 bases lining up with TRBD1. With V trimmed by 4 bases and J by 7 bases, 8 bases remained unmatched. CDR1 is LGHDT and CDR2 is YNNKEL in the germline V gene (reference sequence). This CDR3 is built from 14 residues. For the CDR3, the DNA is TGTGCCAGCAGCCCCGACAGGGTAGGGTATACGCAGTATTTT. Its translation: CASSPDRVGYTQYF.

This clonotype has just a few counts. This chain joins TRBV12-3 or TRBV12-4 and TRBJ1-1; D might be TRBD1 (5 bases). The CDR3 runs to 14 residues. With 7 bases removed from V and 5 bases from J, the gap between germline ends came to 17 bases. In DNA form, the CDR3 reads TGTGCCAGCAACCGAATTCCGGGGGGGACTGAAGCTTTCTTT. Its translation is CASNRIPGGTEAFF.

The chain joins TRBV7-6 to TRBJ2-7; 7 bases agree with TRBD1. Germline loops: CDR1 SGHVS, CDR2 FNYEAQ. The CDR3 runs 18 residues. Trimming removed 3 bases from V and 1 base from J; junction bases left unmatched: 15. This CDR3 is CASSLDPARGGLSYEQYF. In DNA, the CDR3 is TGTGCCAGCAGCTTGGATCCCGCTAGAGGGGGCCTGTCCTACGAGCAGTACTTC.

This clonotype was found a few times. The rearrangement uses TRBV7-9 and TRBJ2-1; D not certain. This CDR3 region has 12 residues. The V gene's germline CDR1 is SEHNR and CDR2 FQNEAQ (reference sequence). Trimming took off 6 bases at V and 6 bases at J, with 9 bases between the two ends. This chain's CDR3 is CASRRGGNEQFF. In nucleotides, the CDR3 is TGTGCCAGCAGGAGAGGTGGCAATGAGCAGTTCTTC.

CDR3 protein: CASSLGDTLLDTQYF. The DNA for the CDR3 is TGTGCCAGCAGTTTAGGGGACACCCTCCTAGATACGCAGTATTTT. The chain has TRBV12-3 or TRBV12-4 and TRBJ2-3; possibly TRBD1 for D (6 bases). The V end lost 1 base, the J end lost 5 bases, and 13 bases lay between the germline ends. The CDR3 has 15 amino acids.